The 8 T cell receptor beta chains given below trace back to one sample, sequenced in a study of Ad26.COV2.S vaccination and SARS-CoV-2 variants. The sample's treatment: over 15 received Ad26.COV2.S at low or high dose, single or two shots; about five received placebo; per-sample allocation not given. Samples came from day 63 after the first vaccine or placebo injection. This table comes from immunoSEQ multiplex PCR, and its TCRdb copy is limited to in-frame clones, with some not included. The data show roughly 450,000 clones, with 80% to 95% seen just once and 12% held by the top ten. The sample here was peripheral blood, taken in a trial of Ad26.COV2.S vaccine versus placebo. Every receptor here comes from a person aged 18 to 65 who received the Ad26.COV2.S COVID-19 vaccine or a placebo.

This rearrangement joins TRBV30 to TRBJ2-1; 8 nucleotides agree with TRBD2. The CDR3 loop spans 14 amino acids. Germline-derived CDR1 and CDR2 are GTSNPN and SVGIG (reference sequence). The V segment lost 6 bases and the J segment 5 bases; nucleotides outside the gene matches: 9. CDR3 nucleotide sequence: TGTGCCTGTGTTCGGGAGGGCCTAGACAATGAGCAGTTCTTC. This sequence encodes CACVREGLDNEQFF.

The rearrangement uses TRBV29-1 and TRBJ2-7, with D tentatively TRBD1 (6 bases). Germline CDR1 is SQVTM and CDR2 is ANQGSEA. The length of the CDR3 is 11 residues. The ends were cut back, 6 bases at V and 2 bases at J, with 8 bases in the middle. Written as DNA, the CDR3 is TGCAGCGTCCGACAGGCCTACGAGCAGTACTTC. Its protein product is CSVRQAYEQYF.

As DNA, the CDR3 is TGTGCCAGTCTCGGGCAGGCTAGCGGGAACCAAGAGACCCAGTACTTC. Residues: CASLGQASGNQETQYF. The chain is built from TRBV2 and TRBJ2-5; the match to TRBD2 covers 9 bases. Trimming removed 9 bases from V and 0 bases from J; junction bases left unmatched: 11. The germline CDR1 and CDR2 sequences are SNHLY and FYNNEI. The CDR3 loop spans 16 amino acids.

This clone was observed once. The CDR3 sequence is CASSDTSGPNYGYTF. CDR3 bases: TGCGCCAGCAGCGATACCTCGGGACCTAACTATGGCTACACCTTC. The chain combines TRBV4-3 with TRBJ1-2; tentative D call: TRBD1 (5 bases). The V and J ends lost 5 bases and 0 bases respectively, with 13 bases between them. The CDR3 has 15 amino acids. Per the germline V gene, CDR1 is LGHNA and CDR2 is YSLEER.

The gene calls are TRBV9 and TRBJ2-3, with 9 bases identical to TRBD2. The CDR3 is 14 amino acids. J lost 3 bases, V lost 8 bases, and 7 bases had no gene match. From germline, CDR1 is SGDLS and CDR2 YYNGEE. CDR3 residues: CASGRTSATDTQYF. CDR3 in DNA: TGTGCCAGTGGACGGACTAGCGCAACAGATACGCAGTATTTT.

J is TRBJ2-5 and V is TRBV6-5; 9 bases are a match to TRBD2. With V trimmed by 0 bases and J by 8 bases, 10 bases remained unmatched. CDR1 is MNHEY, CDR2 SVGAGI, per germline. The CDR3 consists of 16 residues. CDR3 residues: CASSYSELSGSITQYF. The DNA for the CDR3 is TGTGCCAGCAGTTACTCAGAACTTAGCGGGAGTATCACCCAGTACTTC.

V usage is TRBV19 and J usage is TRBJ1-5; D is unclear. In germline, CDR1 is LNHDA, CDR2 SQIVND (reference sequence). This CDR3 has 16 residues. V was shortened by 3 bases and J by 2 bases, with 14 bases between the two germline ends. The CDR3 sequence is CASSIGPQRGNQPQHF. The CDR3 bases are TGTGCCAGTAGTATTGGTCCTCAGAGGGGCAATCAGCCCCAGCATTTT.

The chain recombines TRBV10-3 with TRBJ2-1; 7 bases fit TRBD2. CDR1 and CDR2 from the germline V gene are ENHRY and SYGVKD. The CDR3 is made up of 13 amino acids. With 7 bases clipped from V and 10 bases from J, the junction kept 10 bases outside the gene matches. CDR3 loop: CAITTPTSLEQFF. In nucleotides, the CDR3 is TGTGCCATCACCACCCCGACTAGCCTGGAGCAGTTCTTC.